The 24 T cell receptor beta chains below were found in one sample sequenced in a study of shared clonotypes between healthy human individuals. Using immunoSEQ multiplex PCR, the repertoire was profiled, and TCRdb retains in-frame clones only, with some absent. The sample gives a few million clones, 90% to 95% of which show up once; over 0.12% is in the top ten. The specimen sequenced was naive CD4+ T cells sorted from blood. Subset noted: CD45RA+ positively selected. These receptors were taken from a man between 18 and 29 years old in good health.

V gene TRBV18 combines with J gene TRBJ1-3; D might be TRBD1 (5 bases). The CDR3 runs to 16 residues. Germline lookup yields CDR1 KGHSH and CDR2 LQKENI. V dropped 1 base and J dropped 4 bases, with 14 bases sitting between them. The CDR3 region has the DNA TGTGCCAGCTCACCACTCGCCAGGGCGGGAGGAAACACCATATATTTT. Encoded protein: CASSPLARAGGNTIYF.

The rearrangement uses TRBV5-1 and TRBJ2-5; the D gene could be TRBD1 or TRBD2 (6 bases each). Deletions cut 0 bases from V and 4 bases from J, with 22 bases between. Looked up from germline, CDR1 is SGHRS and CDR2 is YFSETQ. CDR3 size: 18 residues. The CDR3 spells CASSLVAGTLGGRETQYF. The CDR3 bases are TGCGCCAGCAGCTTGGTCGCAGGTACATTGGGGGGCCGAGAGACCCAGTACTTC.

The chain couples TRBV5-6 to TRBJ2-7; TRBD1 aligns across 7 bases. CDR1 and CDR2 from the germline V gene are SGHDT and YYEEEE. This CDR3 comprises 15 residues. The V gene end was trimmed by 6 bases and the J gene end by 5 bases; junction bases not matched to a gene: 14. CDR3 in amino acids: CASTVKPGGTHEQYF. DNA for the CDR3: TGTGCCAGCACCGTTAAACCAGGGGGTACGCACGAGCAGTACTTC. Based on the CDR3 plus reference TRBV5-6 and TRBJ2-7, the full variable domain is DAGVTQSPTHLIKTRGQQVTLRCSPKSGHDTVSWYQQALGQGPQFIFQYYEEEERQRGNFPDRFSGHQFPNYSSELNVNALLLGDSALYLCASTVKPGGTHEQYFGPGTRLTVT.

In DNA form, the CDR3 reads TGTGCCAGTACCCTGCGTCCTGGGCCTCCTTACACCGGGGAGCTGTTTTTT. Translation gives CASTLRPGPPYTGELFF. V usage is TRBV19 and J usage is TRBJ2-2; no clear D gene. Germline V lookup: CDR1 LNHDA, CDR2 SQIVND (reference sequence). This CDR3 has 17 amino acids. The V end lost 7 bases, the J end lost 3 bases, and 21 bases lay between the germline ends. Supplemented by reference TRBV19 and TRBJ2-2, the full variable domain reads DGGITQSPKYLFRKEGQNVTLSCEQNLNHDAMYWYRQDPGQGLRLIYYSQIVNDFQKGDIAEGYSVSREKKESFPLTVTSAQKNPTAFYLCASTLRPGPPYTGELFFGEGSRLTVL.

The chain has TRBV10-3 and TRBJ1-3; a possible D gene is TRBD1 (5 bases). Germline V gives CDR1 ENHRY, CDR2 SYGVKD. The CDR3 consists of 18 residues. Trimming shortened V by 3 bases and J by 3 bases, and 21 bases separated the two germline ends. The chain's CDR3 is CAISDFQASGQGGNTIYF. The CDR3 DNA reads as TGTGCCATCAGTGATTTTCAGGCCTCAGGGCAGGGTGGAAACACCATATATTTT.

The chain carries TRBV7-9 and TRBJ2-4; 7 nucleotides agree with TRBD1. This CDR3 has 14 residues. Germline CDR1 is SEHNR and CDR2 is FQNEAQ (reference sequence). Germline trimming cut 5 bases from V and 0 bases from J; bases unmatched to any gene: 1. This chain's CDR3 is CASSDRAAKNIQYF. CDR3 coding DNA: TGTGCCAGCAGCGACAGGGCAGCCAAAAACATTCAGTACTTC.

This chain connects TRBV7-6 to TRBJ1-1; D is ambiguous. V lost 0 bases, J lost 6 bases, and 17 bases lay in between. In germline, CDR1 is SGHVS, CDR2 FNYEAQ. The CDR3 totals 16 residues. CDR3 region: CASSLASKGESPEAFF. The CDR3 DNA reads as TGTGCCAGCAGCTTAGCGAGTAAGGGAGAGTCCCCTGAAGCTTTCTTT.

This rearrangement joins TRBV29-1 to TRBJ2-5; TRBD2 agrees at 12 bases. CDR3 length: 15 amino acids. Unmatched junction bases numbered 12, after V lost 6 bases and J lost 7 bases. Per germline, CDR1 SQVTM and CDR2 ANQGSEA. The CDR3 nucleotides are TGCAGCGTCCCCGCGACTAGCGGGAGTGATGGGACCCAGTACTTC. As protein: CSVPATSGSDGTQYF.

The chain carries TRBV18 and TRBJ1-1; D gene unclear. The germline V gene has CDR1 KGHSH and CDR2 LQKENI. The CDR3 runs 17 residues. The V end was cut by 1 base, the J end by 1 base, with 16 bases between. The CDR3 reads CASSPHEVGLSNTEAFF. The CDR3 DNA follows: TGTGCCAGCTCACCACACGAAGTAGGGCTTTCGAACACTGAAGCTTTCTTT.

The chain recombines TRBV6-5 with TRBJ2-7; D not certain. Deletions cut 2 bases from V and 4 bases from J, with 3 bases between. Germline CDR1 and CDR2: MNHEY and SVGAGI. The CDR3 contains 11 residues. The CDR3 region is CASSYMYEQYF. The CDR3 DNA follows: TGTGCCAGCAGTTACATGTACGAGCAGTACTTC.

The chain has TRBV6-5 and TRBJ1-1; 7 nucleotides line up with TRBD1. This CDR3 spans 13 amino acids. With V trimmed by 5 bases and J by 10 bases, 10 bases remained unmatched. Germline V lookup: CDR1 MNHEY, CDR2 SVGAGI. The CDR3 DNA is TGTGCCAGCAGTCCCGGACAGGTTGGCGGAGCTTTCTTT. It yields the protein CASSPGQVGGAFF.

The chain joins TRBV5-1 to TRBJ2-1, with 9 bases aligning to TRBD2. The length of the CDR3 is 15 residues. The J segment lost 6 bases and the V segment lost 2 bases, leaving 6 bases of the junction unmatched. Looked up from germline, CDR1 is SGHRS and CDR2 is YFSETQ. The CDR3 reads CASSLSAGGGNEQFF. The CDR3 coding sequence is TGCGCCAGCAGCTTATCAGCGGGAGGTGGCAATGAGCAGTTCTTC.

This clone was detected once. In nucleotides, the CDR3 is TGTGCCAGCAGCGGGGGACAGAACACTGAAGCTTTCTTT. Translation: CASSGGQNTEAFF. The rearrangement joins TRBV7-9 to TRBJ1-1; D might be TRBD1 (6 bases). The CDR3 runs to 13 residues. Looked up from germline, CDR1 is SEHNR and CDR2 is FQNEAQ (reference sequence). The V end was cut by 5 bases, the J end by 1 base, with 8 bases between.

The rearrangement uses TRBV9 and TRBJ2-7; D possibly corresponds to TRBD2 (5 bases). CDR1 is SGDLS and CDR2 is YYNGEE in the germline V gene. The CDR3 has 13 residues. Trimming stripped 1 base from V and 5 bases from J, with 10 bases between. The CDR3 is CASSVNLADEQYF. The CDR3 region has the DNA TGTGCCAGCAGCGTAAATCTAGCAGACGAGCAGTACTTC.

This clone occurred a few times. The chain uses TRBV30 and TRBJ1-1, with 7 bases identical to TRBD1. With 0 bases clipped from V and 6 bases from J, the junction kept 7 bases outside the gene matches. The CDR3 loop spans 14 amino acids. Germline V gene sequence: CDR1 GTSNPN, CDR2 SVGIG (reference sequence). CDR3 sequence reads: CAWSVGGPQPEAFF. DNA for the CDR3: TGTGCCTGGAGTGTAGGGGGCCCACAGCCTGAAGCTTTCTTT.

This sequence joins TRBV18 and TRBJ2-7; the match to TRBD1 covers 8 bases. CDR1 is KGHSH, CDR2 LQKENI, per germline. Trimming cost V 0 bases and J 7 bases; bases outside gene matches: 8. This CDR3 spans 15 amino acids. The CDR3 reads CASSPPAGGATEQYF. The CDR3 nucleotides read TGTGCCAGCTCACCACCCGCAGGGGGCGCAACAGAGCAGTACTTC.

V is TRBV5-1 and J is TRBJ2-2; TRBD1 is a possible D gene (6 bases). V was cut by 4 bases and J by 3 bases, with 19 bases left in between. This CDR3 is built from 17 residues. The germline V gene encodes CDR1 SGHRS and CDR2 YFSETQ. In DNA, the CDR3 is TGCGCCAGCAGCCCGGAGACAGGACCCCTCTACACCGGGGAGCTGTTTTTT. Amino acids: CASSPETGPLYTGELFF.

This sequence joins TRBV6-1 and TRBJ1-1; 8 bases match TRBD1. V lost 0 bases to trimming and J lost 11 bases; unmatched junction nucleotides: 5. The CDR3 length is 13 residues. Germline CDR1 MNHNS, CDR2 SASEGT. The CDR3 here is CASSEATGASAFF. The CDR3 bases are TGTGCCAGCAGTGAAGCGACAGGGGCGAGTGCTTTCTTT.

This clone was found a few times. The chain recombines TRBV5-4 with TRBJ1-4, with 7 bases lining up with TRBD1. V lost 0 bases and J lost 7; bases outside the gene matches: 3. The CDR3 totals 14 residues. The germline V gene encodes CDR1 SGHNT and CDR2 YYREEE (reference sequence). In DNA form, the CDR3 reads TGTGCCAGCAGCTTGGAGGGGGCTGGTGAAAAACTGTTTTTT. Translation gives CASSLEGAGEKLFF.

The CDR3 reads CASSQEPSGVKETQYF. CDR3 nucleotides: TGTGCCAGCAGCCAAGAACCGAGCGGAGTTAAAGAGACCCAGTACTTC. The chain has TRBV4-2 and TRBJ2-5; tentative D call: TRBD2 (5 bases). The germline V gene encodes CDR1 LGHNA and CDR2 YNFKEQ. The V and J ends lost 0 bases and 3 bases respectively, with 14 bases between them. The CDR3 covers 16 residues.

V and J are TRBV9 and TRBJ2-1, with 10 nucleotides matching TRBD1. There are 15 residues in the CDR3. V trimming: 7 bases; J trimming: 5 bases; junction bases outside the gene matches: 9. The germline CDR1 and CDR2 sequences are SGDLS and YYNGEE. The chain's CDR3 is CASGFRDRGNNEQFF. In DNA form, the CDR3 reads TGTGCCAGCGGCTTCCGGGACAGGGGTAACAATGAGCAGTTCTTC.

The chain recombines TRBV5-1 with TRBJ2-7; 10 bases fit TRBD1. The J segment lost 6 bases and the V segment lost 0 bases, leaving 9 bases of the junction unmatched. The germline V gene has CDR1 SGHRS and CDR2 YFSETQ. The CDR3 is 16 amino acids. CDR3 coding DNA: TGCGCCAGCAGCTTGGTTGGTCCGACAGGGGGCCGCGAGCAGTACTTC. Its protein is CASSLVGPTGGREQYF.

The rearrangement joins TRBV23-1 to TRBJ1-1, with unresolved D. TRBV23-1 is an ORF; its function is uncertain. This CDR3 is built from 11 residues. The V end lost 5 bases, the J end lost 6 bases, and 7 bases lay between the germline ends. For the CDR3, the DNA is TGCGCCAGCAGTTCCATGGCTGAAGCTTTCTTT. It is translated as CASSSMAEAFF.

This clone was seen only once. The chain carries TRBV7-9 and TRBJ2-1, with TRBD2 identical over 10 bases. The CDR3 contains 15 residues. Looked up from germline, CDR1 is SEHNR and CDR2 is FQNEAQ (reference sequence). J lost 4 bases, V lost 7 bases, and 7 bases had no gene match. The CDR3 region is CASNPSGGVYNEQFF. The CDR3 bases are TGTGCCAGCAACCCGAGCGGGGGGGTTTACAATGAGCAGTTCTTC.